This T cell receptor (beta chain) was captured in a study of control samples from healthy donors and cancer patients. Germline V gene lookup returns CDR1 SGHRS and CDR2 YFSETQ. The CDR3 totals 15 residues. The V end lost 4 bases, the J end lost 3 bases, and 16 bases lay between the germline ends. This table comes from immunoSEQ multiplex PCR, and its TCRdb copy is limited to in-frame clones, with some not included. In the table there are about 140,000 clones, more than 85% of which are singletons. The receptor comes from a young woman in good health. Sequenced: blood. The chain recombines TRBV5-1 with TRBJ1-2, with a weak D call TRBD1 (6 bases). The CDR3 bases are TGCGCCAGCAGCCCGGACCCGGGGGCGGACTATGGCTACACCTTC. Its protein product is CASSPDPGADYGYTF.